What follows describes a single TCR beta chain. This entry comes from a study of blood T cell repertoires in COVID-19. Study in general: There were acute and convalescent COVID-19 samples, and they came from the United States, Italy and Spain. Sample material is recorded as cDNA or gDNA derived from T cells, B-cell-depleted T cells, or PBMCs.

How the authors handled the data: Estimation of nucleated cell counts relied on the amplification of reference gene primers. The repertoire was sequenced with immunoSEQ multiplex PCR; TCRdb's copy has only in-frame clones and lacks some. That table gives V, J and clone size, and the DNA gave D and trimming. The repertoire includes approximately 260,000 clones, about 80% of them detected once, and approximately 9.4% sits in the top ten. V was shortened by 3 bases and J by 5 bases, with 8 bases between the two germline ends. The CDR3 is 13 amino acids. Germline CDR1 reads LGHDT; CDR2 reads YNNKEL (reference sequence).

The clonotype originates from an elderly woman with acute or convalescent COVID-19. The chain carries TRBV3-1 (or the pseudogene TRBV3-2) and TRBJ1-5, with a possible D match to TRBD1 (5 bases). The sample comprised peripheral blood. CDR3 residues: CASSHAGDQPQHF. DNA for the CDR3: TGTGCCAGCAGCCACGCGGGGGATCAGCCCCAGCATTTT.